A single sample is the source of the 11 T cell receptor beta chains below, sequenced in a study of glioma-infiltrating T cells. TCR alpha and beta CDR3 regions were amplified from RNA using iRepertoire nested multiplex PCR. TCRdb fed the multiplex PCR reads into MiXCR, producing one record per CDR3 protein. The data show roughly 100,000 distinct CDR3 sequences, around 31% seen once. Sequencing used glioma tissue, nonneoplastic brain tissue, or PBMCs (not recorded which). The source is a human donor with low-grade glioma or glioblastoma, undergoing nonglioma brain surgery, or in good health (not recorded which).

This clonotype was counted at least ten times. The CDR3 sequence is CASSPRTGGYGYTF. The CDR3 nucleotides are TGTGCCAGCAGCCCTCGGACAGGGGGTTATGGCTACACCTTC. This chain links TRBV6-1 with TRBJ1-2; 10 positions agree with TRBD1. Germline CDR1 is MNHNS and CDR2 is SASEGT. The CDR3 totals 14 residues. V gave up 6 bases and J gave up 5 bases; unmatched junction bases: 6.

This clonotype was picked up a small number of times. The genes are TRBV18 and TRBJ1-1; D unclear. Trimming cost V 5 bases and J 0 bases, with 16 bases left between them. The CDR3 covers 16 residues. Per germline, CDR1 KGHSH and CDR2 LQKENI. The CDR3 nucleotides read TGTGCCAGCTCAAAATTGGATCGACACTTGAACACTGAAGCTTTCTTT. Its translation is CASSKLDRHLNTEAFF. Based on the CDR3 plus reference TRBV18 and TRBJ1-1, the full variable domain is NAGVMQNPRHLVRRRGQEARLRCSPMKGHSHVYWYRQLPEEGLKFMVYLQKENIIDESGMPKERFSAEFPKEGPSILRIQQVVRGDSAAYFCASSKLDRHLNTEAFFGQGTRLTVV.

About this clonotype: This sequence may be a read error, since a much larger clone differs from it by one base. The rearrangement uses TRBV7-6 and TRBJ2-5; D is perhaps TRBD2 (6 bases). The ends were cut back, 4 bases at V and 11 bases at J, with 26 bases in the middle. The CDR3 contains 16 residues. Looked up from germline, CDR1 is SGHVS and CDR2 is FNYEAQ. Written as DNA, the CDR3 is TGTGCCAGCAGCTCGCTCTCTAGCGACTCCTACAATGAGCAGTACTTC. Protein sequence: CASSSLSSDSYNEQYF.

In the case of this clonotype: A much larger clone lies one base from this, so it may be a read error. This chain joins TRBV20-1 and TRBJ1-1; D gene ambiguous. V gave up 5 bases and J gave up 0 bases, with 7 bases separating them. Germline CDR1 reads DFQATT; CDR2 reads SNEGSKA (reference sequence). The CDR3 spans 12 residues. The DNA for the CDR3 is TGCAGTGCTCTCCTGATGAACACTGAAGCTTTCTTT. As protein: CSALLMNTEAFF.

This sequence joins TRBV19 and TRBJ2-6; TRBD2 might be the D (5 bases). With 0 bases removed from V and 0 bases from J, the gap between germline ends came to 6 bases. The CDR3 runs to 16 residues. Germline CDR1 and CDR2: LNHDA and SQIVND (reference sequence). For the CDR3, the DNA is TGTGCCAGTAGTATAGATGGGAGCTCTGGGGCCAACGTCCTGACTTTC. It codes for CASSIDGSSGANVLTF. Based on the CDR3 plus reference TRBV19 and TRBJ2-6, the full variable domain is DGGITQSPKYLFRKEGQNVTLSCEQNLNHDAMYWYRQDPGQGLRLIYYSQIVNDFQKGDIAEGYSVSREKKESFPLTVTSAQKNPTAFYLCASSIDGSSGANVLTFGAGSRLTVL.

Note on this clonotype: The CDR3 ends on some other residue instead of the conserved phenylalanine or tryptophan, so this is likely a read error. The chain links TRBV12-3 or TRBV12-4 to TRBJ1-1, with D possibly being TRBD1 (5 bases). V was clipped by 5 bases and J by 11 bases, with 18 bases between them. The length of the CDR3 is 13 residues. This CDR3 is CASSDGHLGRAFS. The DNA of the CDR3 is TGTGCCAGCAGTGATGGACATCTCGGCCGGGCTTTCTCT.

As regards this clonotype: It may be a read error: a sequence one base away is much more abundant. This sequence joins TRBV6-1 and TRBJ2-1, with TRBD1 matching over 7 bases. Germline CDR1 is MNHNS and CDR2 is SASEGT. J gave up 0 bases and V 10 bases, and 6 bases lay outside the gene matches. The CDR3 has 14 amino acids. The DNA for the CDR3 is TGTGCCACCAAAGGACAGGACTCCTACAATGAGCAGTTCTTC. The encoded protein is CATKGQDSYNEQFF.

This clonotype was observed a handful of times. V is TRBV10-3 and J is TRBJ1-1; possibly TRBD1 for D (6 bases). There are 16 residues in the CDR3. V lost 2 bases, J lost 0 bases, and 13 bases lay in between. Germline CDR1 ENHRY, CDR2 SYGVKD. CDR3 in amino acids: CAISESGAGVNTEAFF. The CDR3 nucleotides are TGTGCCATCAGTGAGAGTGGGGCAGGGGTGAACACTGAAGCTTTCTTT.

With regard to this clonotype: The junction departs from the called germline gene at one end, perhaps through a read error. V and J are TRBV11-1 and TRBJ2-1; perhaps TRBD2 as D (5 bases). The length of the CDR3 is 13 residues. Germline CDR1 SGHAT, CDR2 FQDESV (reference sequence). The CDR3 region is CASNLGLENEQFF. CDR3 coding DNA: TGTGCCAGCAACTTAGGACTGGAGAATGAGCAGTTCTTC.

V and J are TRBV6-6 and TRBJ2-3; D unresolved. V gave up 0 bases and J gave up 0 bases, with 7 bases separating them. In germline, CDR1 is MNHNY, CDR2 SVGAGI (reference sequence). The length of the CDR3 is 15 residues. As DNA, the CDR3 is TGTGCCAGCAGTTACTCCAAGCTTAGCACAGATACGCAGTATTTT. Its translation: CASSYSKLSTDTQYF.

In its sample, this clonotype was seen many times. The rearrangement links TRBV2 to TRBJ2-3; 7 bases are a match to TRBD2. Germline V gene sequence: CDR1 SNHLY, CDR2 FYNNEI. The trim removed 6 bases at V and 0 bases at J, leaving 9 bases unmatched. This CDR3 comprises 16 residues. The CDR3 reads CASSQGAGTSTDTQYF. CDR3 DNA: TGTGCCAGCAGCCAAGGAGCGGGGACTAGCACAGATACGCAGTATTTT.